The source of this T cell receptor beta chain is a study of T cell responses to AZD1222 COVID-19 vaccine (dated by TCRdb to about 2021). Study-wide context: Because spike-specific TCR depth and breadth did not differ between the two schedules, AZD1222 recipients who got a second dose at roughly 4 weeks were pooled with those who got a second dose at roughly 12 weeks. A total of 230 to 250 trial participants underwent TCR sequencing, of whom some 200 had received two doses of AZD1222 and approximately 25 had received two doses of the MenACWY control vaccine. Trial participants were enrolled by age into subgroups of 18-55, 56-69 and 70-plus years, and around 140, 26 and 57 TCR-sequenced participants, respectively, were included in these subgroups. On the study overall, not on this receptor specifically: Participants were mostly white British, with more females than males. The authors suggested clonal diversity may have been underestimated. In the small 56-69-year group, the increase in depth fell short of significance, most likely because of low power. Vaccine-associated CD4 TCRs spanned the whole spike protein, with dominant responses in regions 160-218 and 743-854. After two AZD1222 doses, both the breadth and the depth of spike-specific TCRs were significantly higher than at day 0 and than in MenACWY recipients. Nearly half of unique spike-specific TCRs reportedly recognized epitopes outside regions mutated in the B.1.351 and B.1.1.7 variants. Conclusions about previously exposed vaccinees are limited, since just 5 or 6 AZD1222 recipients were seropositive for SARS-CoV-2 at baseline. Because no samples from the day 14 peak response were available, repertoires could be characterized only after the peak T cell response.

From its cysteine to its phenylalanine, the CDR3 spans 14 amino acids. The only DNA kept is the CDR3, 42 bases in frame from the first base. The junction shows trimming of 6 bases on V and 8 bases on J, and the gene matches do not reach 6 bases of it. CDR1 and CDR2, per the germline V gene, are SNHLY and FYNNEI. The sample's time point label is to be understood as: baseline before first vaccination. Vaccinee samples came from UK trials COV001 and COV002, including a single-blind randomized controlled phase 2/3 trial of AZD1222 (ChAdOx1 nCoV-19) in healthy adults. For TCRbeta chain sequencing, PBMC samples were collected from trial participants at day 0 and at day 28 after the second dose. The CDR3 regions of human TCRbeta chains were analyzed by immunosequencing. For the original study's pipeline: TCRs in the repertoires were matched against a reference library of SARS-CoV-2-specific TCRs that had been generated with the MIRA antigen-specificity platform. Breadth meant the fraction of unique TCRs that were SARS-CoV-2-associated, whereas depth meant the fraction of total T cells that were SARS-CoV-2-associated. Using the MIRA data, each spike-specific TCR was mapped to the spike region that the TCR reacts to and placed in a CD4 or CD8 class. Log10-transformed breadth and depth values were compared by one-way ANOVA with Sidak's multiple comparisons tests. TCRdb took over this immuneACCESS table, retaining in-frame rearrangements with V and J assigned. Such tables are incomplete; in checked studies, under half of the missing clones stem from an unresolved V gene, and the remainder is unexplained. From that table come the V and J calls and clone size; the DNA was used to work out D and trimming. This sample holds about 92,000 clones; approximately 91% were observed only once. Roughly 20% of the sample rests with the top ten.

Worth noting for this clone: No cognate antigen has been identified for it. No much larger clone exists at a distance of one base, and base qualities are not known.

The specimen was peripheral blood, collected on day 0 of AZD1222 vaccination. Recombination connected TRBV2 to TRBJ1-4; 10 bases in the junction line up with TRBD1. The clonotype was recovered from an adult in good health. Here is the DNA: TGTGCCAGCAGCGTCGGACAGGGGGAGGAAAAACTGTTTTTT. It specifies CASSVGQGEEKLFF.